This T cell receptor beta chain was obtained from a study of T cells in Graves' hyperthyroidism and ophthalmopathy (dated by TCRdb to the late 2010s). General notes on the study: Peripheral blood samples were taken at initial diagnosis, before any treatment was given. According to the paper, TCR Vbeta CDR3 sequencing was carried out on some 140 peripheral blood samples, which came from 40 to 45 ophthalmopathy, approximately 78 hyperthyroidism and approximately 17 progressor patients. The approximately 98 discovery patients were randomly divided into training and test sets at a 7:3 ratio. Whether ophthalmopathy could be predicted prospectively was tested in an independent validation cohort made up of roughly 20 hyperthyroidism patients plus 17 patients who later progressed to ophthalmopathy. The study also compared thyroid tissue and blood T-cell repertoires from 5 to 7 Graves' hyperthyroidism patients. TCR V-J signatures able to tell the groups apart were searched for in a discovery cohort of 100 patients, of whom more than 40 had Graves' ophthalmopathy and 57 had stable Graves' hyperthyroidism. Once sampling was done, hyperthyroidism patients were given methimazole at a starting dose of 30 mg daily, whereas ophthalmopathy patients were given high-dose intravenous methylprednisolone. Points the paper makes about the study in general: During validation, the model predicted progression to ophthalmopathy a median of about 6.3 months ahead of onset, with around 71% sensitivity and 72% to 80% specificity. Ophthalmopathy was separated from stable hyperthyroidism by a 13 V-J signature model, with 85% to 90% sensitivity and about 81% specificity obtained in cross-validation and 80%/75% obtained in testing. Sample size was not statistically predetermined, and investigators were not blinded to group allocation. Most expanded thyroid clonotypes (frequency above 0.001) were also detected in blood, suggesting blood repertoires may reflect thyroid immune responses.

On this clonotype itself: The target of this receptor is not known. One base away there is no much larger clone; base qualities are not given.

TCR beta CDR3 regions were amplified from RNA transcripts. For the first round of RT-PCR on the TCR CDR3, the HTBI primer set was used together with the Qiagen OneStep RT-PCR kit. The libraries were constructed in a second round of multiplex PCR and then size-selected and purified. Sequencing of the libraries was done on an Illumina HiSeq2000 using paired-end 100 bp reads. The original pipeline was this. SOAPnuke was used to process the raw data, throwing out any read that contained adapters or uncalled bases, had a mean Phred below 15, or lacked an exact constant-primer or identifier match. High-quality paired reads were merged using COPE v1.2.5, and each unique nucleotide sequence was defined as a clonotype. MiTCR v1.1 was used to align clonotypes to the IMGT TRBV, TRBD and TRBJ reference segments. Analysis was restricted to V-J combinations with a frequency above 0.0001, which covered roughly 99% of repertoires. The TCS score was defined as F50 (clonal expansion) divided by E x V (chaos), with BLOSUM62-based TCRdist calculated between CDR3 peptides within each V-J. Welch's t-statistics and random forest reduced around 550 V-J features to about 12, which were used in a naive Bayes classifier (R e1071). TCRdb ran its own pipeline on the public reads, namely fastp trimming at Q25 and MiXCR clone calling, and kept in-frame beta chains. CDR3 protein duplicates are merged, each entry listing the most common genes and DNA. The V and J calls here are based on TCRdb, not the publication. In this sample the table shows about 350,000 distinct CDR3 sequences, approximately 16% of which occur a single time. Roughly 19% of the sample lies in the top ten.

Ophthalmopathy patients had moderately to severely active disease, Clinical Activity Score of at least 3, NOSPECS grade of at least 4, and duration under 3 months. Patients with uncontrolled infections, other autoimmune diseases, pregnancy or lactation were excluded. Diagnoses relied on clinical symptoms, serum thyroxine and TRAb, thyroid ultrasound and orbital computed tomography. Ficoll-Paque density gradient centrifugation was used to isolate PBMCs from 9.5 to 10 ml of fresh peripheral blood. Total RNA was extracted using Trizol reagent, and RNA quality was assessed on an Agilent 2100 Bioanalyzer. Based on the germline V gene (reference sequence), the CDR1 and CDR2 sequences are GTSNPN and SVGIG. The V and J ends are trimmed by 2 bases and 7 bases, leaving 14 bases between them. From its cysteine to its phenylalanine, the CDR3 spans 14 amino acids. Of all the DNA, just the CDR3 is kept, 42 bases in frame from base 1.

The clonotype originates from a woman aged 55 to 70 with Graves' ophthalmopathy. Sequenced sample: blood. The chain joins TRBV30 to TRBJ1-4, with the D gene too uncertain to name. Read as DNA, the sequence is TGTGCCTGGAGTTTGCCGGCGGACGGTGAAAAACTGTTTTTT. This gives the protein CAWSLPADGEKLFF.